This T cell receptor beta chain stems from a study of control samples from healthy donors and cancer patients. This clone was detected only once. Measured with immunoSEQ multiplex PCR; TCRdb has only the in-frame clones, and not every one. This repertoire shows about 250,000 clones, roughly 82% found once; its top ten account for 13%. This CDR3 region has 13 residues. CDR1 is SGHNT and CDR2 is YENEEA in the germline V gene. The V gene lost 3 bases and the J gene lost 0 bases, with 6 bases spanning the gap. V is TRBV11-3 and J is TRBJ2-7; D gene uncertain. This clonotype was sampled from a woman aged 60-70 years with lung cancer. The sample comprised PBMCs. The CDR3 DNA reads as TGTGCCAGCAGCTTGCGCGGCTCCTACGAGCAGTACTTC. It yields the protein CASSLRGSYEQYF.